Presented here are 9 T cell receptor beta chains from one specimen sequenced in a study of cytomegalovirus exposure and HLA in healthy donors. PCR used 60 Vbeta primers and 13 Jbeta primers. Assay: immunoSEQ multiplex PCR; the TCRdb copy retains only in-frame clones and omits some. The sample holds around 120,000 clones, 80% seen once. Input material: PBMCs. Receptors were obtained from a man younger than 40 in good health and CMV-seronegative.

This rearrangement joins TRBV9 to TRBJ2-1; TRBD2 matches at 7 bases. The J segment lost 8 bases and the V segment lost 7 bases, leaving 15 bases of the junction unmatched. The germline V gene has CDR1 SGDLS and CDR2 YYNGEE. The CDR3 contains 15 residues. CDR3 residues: CASSLGGLRVDEQFF. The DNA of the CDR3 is TGTGCCAGCTCGTTGGGGGGACTACGCGTCGATGAGCAGTTCTTC.

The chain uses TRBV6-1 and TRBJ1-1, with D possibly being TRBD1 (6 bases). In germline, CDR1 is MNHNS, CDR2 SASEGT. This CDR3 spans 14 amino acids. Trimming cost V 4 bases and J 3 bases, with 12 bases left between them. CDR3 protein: CASSVGRGYTEAFF. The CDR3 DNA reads TGTGCCAGCAGTGTCGGCAGGGGTTACACTGAAGCTTTCTTT.

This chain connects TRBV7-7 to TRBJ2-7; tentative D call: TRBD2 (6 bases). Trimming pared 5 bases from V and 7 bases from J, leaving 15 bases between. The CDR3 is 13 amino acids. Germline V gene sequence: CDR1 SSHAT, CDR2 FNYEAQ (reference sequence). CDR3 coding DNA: TGTGCCAGCAGCCAGTTGCAGGCGGGGGAGCAGTACTTC. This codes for CASSQLQAGEQYF.

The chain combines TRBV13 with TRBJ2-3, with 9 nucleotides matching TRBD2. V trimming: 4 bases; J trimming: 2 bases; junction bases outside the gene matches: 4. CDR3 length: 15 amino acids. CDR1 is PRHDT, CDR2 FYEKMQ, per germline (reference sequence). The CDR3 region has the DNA TGTGCCAGCAGCTCGACTAGCGGACTCACAGATACGCAGTATTTT. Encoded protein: CASSSTSGLTDTQYF. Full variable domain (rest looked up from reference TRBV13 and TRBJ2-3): AAGVIQSPRHLIKEKRETATLKCYPIPRHDTVYWYQQGPGQDPQFLISFYEKMQSDKGSIPDRFSAQQFSDYHSELNMSSLELGDSALYFCASSSTSGLTDTQYFGPGTRLTVL.

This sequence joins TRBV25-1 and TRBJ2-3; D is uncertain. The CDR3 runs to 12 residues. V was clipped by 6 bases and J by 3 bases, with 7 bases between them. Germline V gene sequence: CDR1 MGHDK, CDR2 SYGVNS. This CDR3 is CASRAQTDTQYF. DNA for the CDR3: TGTGCCAGCAGGGCCCAAACAGATACGCAGTATTTT.

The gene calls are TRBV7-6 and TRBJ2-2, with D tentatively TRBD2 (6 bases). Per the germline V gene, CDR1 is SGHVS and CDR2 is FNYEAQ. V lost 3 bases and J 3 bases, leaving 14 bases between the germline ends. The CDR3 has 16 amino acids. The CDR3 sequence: CASSFSAGSDTGELFF. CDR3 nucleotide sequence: TGTGCCAGCAGCTTTTCGGCGGGATCGGACACCGGGGAGCTGTTTTTT. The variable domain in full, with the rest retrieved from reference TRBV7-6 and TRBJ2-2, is GAGVSQSPRYKVTKRGQDVALRCDPISGHVSLYWYRQALGQGPEFLTYFNYEAQQDKSGLPNDRFSAERPEGSISTLTIQRTEQRDSAMYRCASSFSAGSDTGELFFGEGSRLTVL.

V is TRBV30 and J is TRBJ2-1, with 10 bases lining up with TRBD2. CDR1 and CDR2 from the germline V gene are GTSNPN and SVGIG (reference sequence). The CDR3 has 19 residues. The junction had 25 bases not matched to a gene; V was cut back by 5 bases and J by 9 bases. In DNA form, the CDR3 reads TGTGCCTGGGATCGTTCGACAGCGGGAGGGCCGGGACTGGCTGGTGAGCAGTTCTTC. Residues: CAWDRSTAGGPGLAGEQFF. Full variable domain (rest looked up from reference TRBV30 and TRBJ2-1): SQTIHQWPATLVQPVGSPLSLECTVEGTSNPNLYWYRQAAGRGLQLLFYSVGIGQISSEVPQNLSASRPQDRQFILSSKKLLLSDSGFYLCAWDRSTAGGPGLAGEQFFGPGTRLTVL.

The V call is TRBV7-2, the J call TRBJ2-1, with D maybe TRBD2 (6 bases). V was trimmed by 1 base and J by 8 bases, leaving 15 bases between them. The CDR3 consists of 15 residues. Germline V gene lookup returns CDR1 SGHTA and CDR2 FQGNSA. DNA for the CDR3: TGTGCCAGCAGCTTAGAAGGACGGGAGTTAGATGAGCAGTTCTTC. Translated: CASSLEGRELDEQFF. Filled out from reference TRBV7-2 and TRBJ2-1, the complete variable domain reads GAGVSQSPSNKVTEKGKDVELRCDPISGHTALYWYRQSLGQGLEFLIYFQGNSAPDKSGLPSDRFSAERTGGSVSTLTIQRTQQEDSAVYLCASSLEGRELDEQFFGPGTRLTVL.

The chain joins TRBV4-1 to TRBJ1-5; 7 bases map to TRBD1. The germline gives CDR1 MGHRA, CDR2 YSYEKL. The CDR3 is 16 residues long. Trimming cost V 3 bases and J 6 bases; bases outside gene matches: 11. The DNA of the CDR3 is TGCGCCAGCAGCCACGATCCGGGACAGAGCCGTCAGCCCCAGCATTTT. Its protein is CASSHDPGQSRQPQHF.